This TCR beta chain was sequenced for a study of PD-1 blockade in classical Hodgkin lymphoma. This table comes from immunoSEQ multiplex PCR, and its TCRdb copy is limited to in-frame clones, with some not included. Among fewer than 20,000 clones listed, approximately 92% were seen once. About this clone itself: Its antigen is unidentified.

Sample time point: newly diagnosed, previously untreated cHL patient sample. Isolation of CD4+ T cells from thawed PBMCs was performed by magnetic negative selection. Trimming at V came to 1 base and at J to 11 bases, leaving 10 bases not matched to a gene. The CDR3 has 15 amino acids. Germline V gene sequence: CDR1 SEHNR, CDR2 FQNEAQ (reference sequence). The study, taken as a whole, reports: What caused the repertoire differences, perhaps disease activity or prior therapy, remains undefined. Reported baseline diversity: healthy donors highest, relapsed/refractory patients lowest.

The TCR comes from a human donor with classical Hodgkin lymphoma. The chain has TRBV7-9 and TRBJ2-5; TRBD2 aligns across 10 bases. Material: CD4+ T cells from blood. The CDR3 is CASSLGLAGAEEQYF. Here the CDR3 DNA reads TGTGCCAGCAGCTTAGGCCTAGCGGGAGCGGAGGAGCAGTACTTC.